The 26 T cell receptor beta chains presented below share a single source sample, sequenced in a study of CD4 T cells in relation to SARS-CoV-2 and coronaviruses. The assay was immunoSEQ multiplex PCR, and TCRdb's table has in-frame clones only and misses some. The sample holds about 21,000 clones; 74% are singletons and the top ten take around 12%. CD4+ T cells from unexposed donors were obtained before the COVID-19 pandemic (2011-2018). Isolation of CD4+ T cells took place after approximately 11 days in culture. Their antigens remain unidentified. The sequenced sample consisted of CD4+ T cells from PBMCs, cultured in vitro. The origin of the receptors is a human donor in good health.

This chain connects TRBV3-1 (or the pseudogene TRBV3-2) to TRBJ1-1; the match to TRBD1 covers 11 bases. The CDR3 is 14 amino acids. Germline V gene sequence: CDR1 LGHDT, CDR2 YNNKEL (reference sequence). J gave up 5 bases and V 2 bases, and 1 base lay outside the gene matches. CDR3 sequence reads: CASSQRDRGTEAFF. CDR3 in DNA: TGTGCCAGCAGCCAACGGGACAGGGGGACTGAAGCTTTCTTT.

In its sample, this clone was seen once. The chain is built from TRBV7-9 and TRBJ2-7; D is perhaps TRBD2 (5 bases). CDR3 length: 18 amino acids. Deletions cut 0 bases from V and 2 bases from J, with 20 bases between. The germline V gene encodes CDR1 SEHNR and CDR2 FQNEAQ (reference sequence). The CDR3 spells CASSLASVGNSETYEQYF. In nucleotides, the CDR3 is TGTGCCAGCAGCTTAGCGTCGGTTGGGAATAGCGAAACCTACGAGCAGTACTTC.

The V and J genes are TRBV9 and TRBJ2-3; 9 positions agree with TRBD2. Per germline, CDR1 SGDLS and CDR2 YYNGEE. The CDR3 contains 16 residues. The junction had 4 bases not matched to a gene; V was cut back by 0 bases and J by 2 bases. CDR3 DNA: TGTGCCAGCAGCGTAGGAGCGGGAGGATACACAGATACGCAGTATTTT. Translated: CASSVGAGGYTDTQYF.

The rearrangement joins TRBV7-9 to TRBJ2-1, with D perhaps matching TRBD2 (6 bases). Germline V CDR1 and CDR2: SEHNR, FQNEAQ (reference sequence). CDR3 length: 15 amino acids. The V and J ends lost 2 bases and 8 bases respectively, with 16 bases between them. CDR3 nucleotides: TGTGCCAGCAGCTTAACGGGCGGGAAATTGGATGAGCAGTTCTTC. Amino acids: CASSLTGGKLDEQFF.

This clone was counted a few times. The V call is TRBV2, the J call TRBJ2-5, with no clear D. Trimming cost V 4 bases and J 5 bases, with 17 bases left between them. The V gene's germline CDR1 is SNHLY and CDR2 FYNNEI. The CDR3 runs to 15 residues. The chain's CDR3 is CASSASPGQAETQYF. In DNA, the CDR3 is TGTGCCAGCAGTGCTTCGCCAGGTCAGGCGGAGACCCAGTACTTC.

The chain is built from TRBV7-3 and TRBJ2-1; D is unclear. The CDR3 spans 14 residues. Trimming removed 1 base from V and 10 bases from J, with 14 bases in between. In germline, CDR1 is SGHTA, CDR2 FQGTGA. The DNA of the CDR3 is TGTGCCAGCAGCTTAATGGAAGGGCATCCCGAGCAGTTCTTC. Translating it yields CASSLMEGHPEQFF. Full variable domain (outside the CDR3, taken from reference TRBV7-3 and TRBJ2-1): GAGVSQTPSNKVTEKGKYVELRCDPISGHTALYWYRQSLGQGPEFLIYFQGTGAADDSGLPNDRFFAVRPEGSVSTLKIQRTERGDSAVYLCASSLMEGHPEQFFGPGTRLTVL.

The V and J genes are TRBV5-1 and TRBJ2-7; D ambiguous. The ends were cut back, 0 bases at V and 2 bases at J, with 9 bases in the middle. Germline V CDR1 and CDR2: SGHRS, YFSETQ. CDR3 length: 14 residues. CDR3 in amino acids: CASSLANPPYEQYF. CDR3 nucleotides: TGCGCCAGCAGCTTGGCAAACCCCCCCTACGAGCAGTACTTC.

In DNA, the CDR3 is TGTGCCAGCAGTGAGCTCTCTGGAAACACCATATATTTT. Its protein is CASSELSGNTIYF. The chain has TRBV6-1 and TRBJ1-3; D is unclear. CDR1 MNHNS and CDR2 SASEGT come from the germline V gene. The V end lost 3 bases, the J end lost 0 bases, and 3 bases lay between the germline ends. The CDR3 is 13 amino acids.

The chain carries TRBV10-3 and TRBJ1-1, with 7 bases lining up with TRBD1. In germline, CDR1 is ENHRY, CDR2 SYGVKD. After removal of 2 bases from V and 6 bases from J, the junction contained 6 bases not matched to a gene. The CDR3 contains 14 residues. CDR3 protein: CAISERDRFSEAFF. The CDR3 DNA follows: TGTGCCATCAGTGAGAGGGACAGATTTTCTGAAGCTTTCTTT.

The chain joins TRBV5-1 to TRBJ2-1; 7 positions agree with TRBD2. Trimming took 0 bases from V and 3 from J; bases not matched to a gene: 9. CDR1 and CDR2 (germline): SGHRS, YFSETQ. The CDR3 contains 17 residues. The CDR3 loop is CASSLGKASGLYNEQFF. The CDR3 DNA reads as TGCGCCAGCAGCTTGGGAAAGGCTAGCGGCCTCTACAATGAGCAGTTCTTC.

This sequence joins TRBV24-1 and TRBJ2-3; 9 bases are a match to TRBD1. With 2 bases clipped from V and 3 bases from J, the junction kept 8 bases outside the gene matches. This CDR3 contains 17 residues. The germline V gene has CDR1 KGHDR and CDR2 SFDVKD. CDR3 bases: TGTGCCACCAGTGATTCGGGACAGGGTTTAAGGACAGATACGCAGTATTTT. This translates into CATSDSGQGLRTDTQYF.

The V gene is TRBV10-1, the J gene TRBJ2-1, with 7 nucleotides matching TRBD2. The CDR3 runs 15 residues. CDR1 and CDR2 (germline): WNHNN, SYGVQD (reference sequence). V lost 0 bases to trimming and J lost 7 bases; unmatched junction nucleotides: 6. The CDR3 protein is CASSESTREQNEQFF. The CDR3 nucleotides read TGCGCCAGCAGTGAGTCTACGCGGGAGCAAAATGAGCAGTTCTTC.

The V gene is TRBV10-3, the J gene TRBJ2-3, with a tentative D call TRBD1 (5 bases). Trimming took off 4 bases at V and 1 base at J, with 15 bases between the two ends. Looked up from germline, CDR1 is ENHRY and CDR2 is SYGVKD. The CDR3 consists of 16 residues. This CDR3 reads CAISVSQGGGTDTQYF. Written as DNA, the CDR3 is TGTGCCATCAGTGTCTCCCAGGGTGGTGGCACAGATACGCAGTATTTT.

This clone appeared once. The chain has TRBV19 and TRBJ1-1, with a possible D match to TRBD1 (5 bases). V was trimmed by 3 bases and J by 0 bases, leaving 11 bases between them. Germline values: CDR1 LNHDA, CDR2 SQIVND (reference sequence). This CDR3 is built from 15 residues. CDR3 nucleotide sequence: TGTGCCAGTAGTATTGGGGGACTTTTGAACACTGAAGCTTTCTTT. Its translation: CASSIGGLLNTEAFF.

The chain joins TRBV6-4 to TRBJ1-2; D call uncertain. Germline CDR1 and CDR2: MRHNA and SNTAGT. Trimming pared 6 bases from V and 8 bases from J, leaving 16 bases between. The CDR3 runs to 13 residues. CDR3 region: CASSPGGWRGYTF. The DNA for the CDR3 is TGTGCCAGCAGCCCGGGAGGTTGGCGCGGCTACACCTTC.

The chain links TRBV6-5 to TRBJ2-1; D is tentatively TRBD1 or TRBD2 (7 bases each). Deletions cut 5 bases from V and 9 bases from J, with 17 bases between. Per germline, CDR1 MNHEY and CDR2 SVGAGI. The CDR3 sequence is 14 residues long. The DNA for the CDR3 is TGTGCCAGCAGTAGACAGGGAGGGTCAAGTGAGCAGTTCTTC. The encoded protein is CASSRQGGSSEQFF.

As for this clone: Germline and junction disagree at one end, which may indicate a read error. The chain carries TRBV3-1 (or the pseudogene TRBV3-2) and TRBJ2-7; tentative D call: TRBD1 (5 bases). This CDR3 is built from 12 residues. Germline V lookup: CDR1 LGHDT, CDR2 YNNKEL (reference sequence). CDR3 in DNA: TGTGCCAGCAGCCAAGAAGGACATGGCTGGGACTTC. Translating gives CASSQEGHGWDF.

The chain couples TRBV19 to TRBJ1-5, with 8 bases fitting TRBD1. The CDR3 length is 13 residues. V lost 4 bases to trimming and J lost 8 bases; unmatched junction nucleotides: 4. Germline CDR1 and CDR2: LNHDA and SQIVND (reference sequence). The DNA for the CDR3 is TGTGCCAGTAGTAGGACAGGGAAGGAGCCCCAGCATTTT. Translated, it gives CASSRTGKEPQHF.

The V gene is TRBV15, the J gene TRBJ1-1; D not certain. Germline CDR1 is LNHNV and CDR2 is YYDKDF (reference sequence). Trimming took off 0 bases at V and 5 bases at J, with 10 bases between the two ends. There are 14 residues in the CDR3. In DNA, the CDR3 is TGTGCCACCAGCAGAGATCCTACGGGAACTGAAGCTTTCTTT. Translation gives CATSRDPTGTEAFF. Supplemented by reference TRBV15 and TRBJ1-1, the full variable domain reads DAMVIQNPRYQVTQFGKPVTLSCSQTLNHNVMYWYQQKSSQAPKLLFHYYDKDFNNEADTPDNFQSRRPNTSFCFLDIRSPGLGDTAMYLCATSRDPTGTEAFFGQGTRLTVV.

The chain is built from TRBV10-3 and TRBJ2-3; a possible D gene is TRBD2 (6 bases). Germline CDR1 reads ENHRY; CDR2 reads SYGVKD. Trimming pared 8 bases from V and 2 bases from J, leaving 8 bases between. The CDR3 spans 12 residues. CDR3 coding DNA: TGTGCCATCGGGACTGACACAGATACGCAGTATTTT. Translated, it gives CAIGTDTDTQYF.

V usage is TRBV2 and J usage is TRBJ1-6; D is perhaps TRBD1 (5 bases). Germline CDR1 SNHLY, CDR2 FYNNEI. The CDR3 consists of 15 residues. Trimming cost V 8 bases and J 4 bases, with 15 bases left between them. The CDR3 nucleotides are TGTGCCAGCCGCCCAAGCCGGGGGTATAATTCACCCCTCCACTTT. Encoded protein: CASRPSRGYNSPLHF.

The chain has TRBV7-6 and TRBJ2-3; 13 bases align to TRBD2. CDR1 SGHVS and CDR2 FNYEAQ come from the germline V gene. The CDR3 length is 16 residues. The V and J ends lost 5 bases and 4 bases, in that order; junction bases with no gene match: 6. CDR3 DNA: TGTGCCAGCAGCCAGGGGACTAGCGGGATCCCAGATACGCAGTATTTT. It encodes CASSQGTSGIPDTQYF.

The chain recombines TRBV19 with TRBJ1-1, with D uncertain. Between the trimmed V and J ends, which lost 0 bases and 4 bases, there was a span of 12 bases. Germline CDR1 LNHDA, CDR2 SQIVND (reference sequence). This CDR3 comprises 15 residues. This CDR3 is CASSIDPGKGTEAFF. The CDR3 DNA reads as TGTGCCAGTAGTATAGATCCCGGGAAGGGCACTGAAGCTTTCTTT.

The chain uses TRBV5-6 and TRBJ2-2; the match to TRBD1 covers 9 bases. Germline assignment: CDR1 SGHDT and CDR2 YYEEEE. The CDR3 loop spans 15 amino acids. The J segment lost 5 bases and the V segment lost 4 bases, leaving 6 bases of the junction unmatched. The DNA of the CDR3 is TGTGCCAGCAGCGCGGACAGGGGTCGGACCGGGGAGCTGTTTTTT. Its translation: CASSADRGRTGELFF.

The V gene is TRBV9, the J gene TRBJ2-3; 10 positions match TRBD2. Germline-derived CDR1 and CDR2 are SGDLS and YYNGEE. Trimming removed 3 bases from V and 6 bases from J; junction bases left unmatched: 13. This CDR3 spans 17 amino acids. The CDR3 loop reads CASSALRAGGPPDTQYF. CDR3 nucleotide sequence: TGTGCCAGCAGCGCCTTAAGAGCGGGAGGGCCTCCCGATACGCAGTATTTT.

This chain uses TRBV30 with TRBJ1-5; D not certain. CDR3 length equals 14 residues. Trimming took off 4 bases at V and 3 bases at J, with 13 bases between the two ends. CDR1 and CDR2 (germline): GTSNPN, SVGIG (reference sequence). CDR3 sequence (DNA): TGTGCCTGGACGACCCTCAACACCAATCAGCCCCAGCATTTT. It codes for CAWTTLNTNQPQHF. Using reference TRBV30 and TRBJ1-5 for the parts outside the CDR3, the full variable domain is SQTIHQWPATLVQPVGSPLSLECTVEGTSNPNLYWYRQAAGRGLQLLFYSVGIGQISSEVPQNLSASRPQDRQFILSSKKLLLSDSGFYLCAWTTLNTNQPQHFGDGTRLSIL.